One and the same sample provided the 10 T cell receptor beta chains below, sequenced in a study of long-term antiretroviral therapy in people with HIV. Investigators performed immunoSEQ version v3.0 at survey level. Generated by immunoSEQ multiplex PCR, the TCRdb table keeps only in-frame clones and is missing some. This table has tens of thousands of clones, roughly 83% appearing once. The sample consisted of unsorted PBMCs, taken 1.9 years after starting antiretroviral therapy. The source of these receptors is a man between 18 and 29 years old with HIV.

The chain is built from TRBV5-8 and TRBJ2-3; 7 bases match TRBD2. Germline lookup yields CDR1 SGHTS and CDR2 YDEGEE. The CDR3 runs 14 residues. With V trimmed by 7 bases and J by 1 base, 6 bases remained unmatched. CDR3 region: CASGGVGGTDTQYF. The CDR3 region has the DNA TGTGCCAGCGGGGGGGTAGGAGGCACAGATACGCAGTATTTT.

The chain is built from TRBV28 and TRBJ1-2; the match to TRBD1 covers 12 bases. V shed 6 bases and J 4 bases; nucleotides not matched to a gene: 9. Germline-derived CDR1 and CDR2 are MDHEN and SYDVKM. The CDR3 loop spans 16 amino acids. The CDR3 loop is CASRTGGQGAGYGYTF. As DNA, the CDR3 is TGTGCCAGCAGGACAGGGGGACAGGGGGCTGGCTATGGCTACACCTTC.

This clone was found once. The chain uses TRBV5-1 and TRBJ2-3; 13 bases line up with TRBD2. The length of the CDR3 is 18 residues. The junction had 8 bases not matched to a gene; V was cut back by 2 bases and J by 2 bases. The germline gives CDR1 SGHRS, CDR2 YFSETQ. The CDR3 spells CASSFQPGLAGNTDTQYF. CDR3 DNA sequence: TGCGCCAGCAGCTTTCAACCGGGACTAGCGGGGAACACAGATACGCAGTATTTT.

The chain joins TRBV7-2 to TRBJ2-3; 13 positions agree with TRBD2. V was pared by 5 bases and J by 0 bases, with 8 bases of the junction left unmatched. The germline CDR1 and CDR2 sequences are SGHTA and FQGNSA. CDR3 length: 18 amino acids. CDR3 DNA sequence: TGTGCCAGCAGCCTAACTAGCGGGGGGGGCCCGAGCACAGATACGCAGTATTTT. Translated: CASSLTSGGGPSTDTQYF.

The chain recombines TRBV6-5 with TRBJ1-1; D gene ambiguous. Germline V gene lookup returns CDR1 MNHEY and CDR2 SVGAGI. This CDR3 region has 13 residues. Deletions cut 2 bases from V and 4 bases from J, with 8 bases between. CDR3 bases: TGTGCCAGCAGTTACGAGAGGAGCACTGAAGCTTTCTTT. Translation: CASSYERSTEAFF.

The rearrangement joins TRBV29-1 to TRBJ1-5; D is uncertain. Trimming took off 6 bases at V and 7 bases at J, with 13 bases between the two ends. Germline V gene data show CDR1 as SQVTM and CDR2 as ANQGSEA. The CDR3 totals 12 residues. The CDR3: CSVLDLGQPQHF. DNA for the CDR3: TGCAGCGTCCTGGACCTCGGGCAGCCCCAGCATTTT.

The chain links TRBV4-1 to TRBJ1-1; 10 nucleotides align to TRBD1. Germline CDR1 and CDR2: MGHRA and YSYEKL. V trimming: 1 base; J trimming: 3 bases; junction bases outside the gene matches: 8. The CDR3 spans 17 residues. The CDR3 region has the DNA TGCGCCAGCAGCCAAGCCCAATGGGACAGGGGTGACACTGAAGCTTTCTTT. Translating it yields CASSQAQWDRGDTEAFF.

V usage is TRBV19 and J usage is TRBJ2-7, with TRBD1 identical over 7 bases. Germline CDR1 LNHDA, CDR2 SQIVND (reference sequence). V shed 7 bases, J shed 0 bases, and the junction held 9 bases outside the gene matches. CDR3 size: 15 residues. The CDR3 sequence: CASKGAASSSYEQYF. As DNA, the CDR3 is TGTGCCAGTAAGGGGGCTGCCTCTAGCTCCTACGAGCAGTACTTC.

This clone has only a few counts. Compared with germline, one end of the junction differs, possibly owing to a read error. This chain connects TRBV6-1 to TRBJ1-1; D gene ambiguous. The CDR3 runs 11 residues. Germline values: CDR1 MNHNS, CDR2 SASEGT. CDR3 sequence: CASSEGWLTFW. The CDR3 coding sequence is TGTGCCAGCAGTGAAGGGTGGCTGACCTTTTGG.

V usage is TRBV29-1 and J usage is TRBJ2-4; the match to TRBD1 covers 8 bases. V shed 6 bases and J 11 bases; nucleotides not matched to a gene: 6. CDR1 and CDR2 from the germline V gene are SQVTM and ANQGSEA. The CDR3 runs to 11 residues. CDR3 nucleotide sequence: TGCAGCGTGTGGACAGGGAGCCTTCAGTACTTC. As protein: CSVWTGSLQYF. The full variable domain, in which reference TRBV29-1 and TRBJ2-4 provide the parts outside the CDR3, is SAVISQKPSRDICQRGTSLTIQCQVDSQVTMMFWYRQQPGQSLTLIATANQGSEATYESGFVIDKFPISRPNLTFSTLTVSNMSPEDSSIYLCSVWTGSLQYFGAGTRLSVL.